Listed below are T cell receptor beta chains from one sample, sequenced in a study of T-cell reconstitution after alpha-beta-depleted transplantation in children. TCRdb re-called the PCR reads through MiXCR, storing one row per CDR3 protein. The sample lists more than 450,000 distinct CDR3 sequences; about 17% were seen once. The source material was PBMCs from the stem cell graft donor, sampled from the stem cell graft. Every receptor here comes from a human donor who donated a stem cell graft to a child with acute lymphoblastic leukemia. The CDR3 runs from the conserved cysteine through the conserved F or W. The D gene is left open where the match is weak. Clone size is shown for a subset of rows, as once, few, many or a class of expanded clone.

TRBJ2-1 | TRBV9 | few | TRBD1 | TGTGCCAGCAGCACTCCCGGGACAGGGACCAATGAGCAGTTCTTC | CASSTPGTGTNEQFF
TRBJ2-7 | TRBV4-1 | NA | NA | TGCGCCAGCAGCCAGCAGGGCCAAAGGAACGAGCAGTACTTC | CASSQQGQRNEQYF
TRBJ2-7 | TRBV12-3/TRBV12-4 | NA | NA | TGTGCCAGCAGCCCCCTCGGGGGCGGGAGCTTCCACGAGCAGTACTTC | CASSPLGGGSFHEQYF
TRBJ2-4 | TRBV20-1 | NA | NA | TGCAGTGCTAGAACGGGCCTTTCCGTGGCGGCCAAAAACAGTCAGTACTTC | CSARTGLSVAAKNSQYF
TRBJ2-7 | TRBV4-2 | few | TRBD2 | TGTGCCAGCAGCCAATGGTGGGTAGCGGGTTCCCCCTCCTCCTACGAGCAGTACTTC | CASSQWWVAGSPSSYEQYF
TRBJ2-1 | TRBV9 | few | TRBD2 | TGTGCCAGCAGGCAAGTAGCGGGGGCCTACAATGAGCAGTTCTTC | CASRQVAGAYNEQFF
TRBJ1-1 | TRBV7-9 | NA | NA | TGTGCCAGCAGCGTTGCCGTAAGGAACACTGAAGCTTTCTTT | CASSVAVRNTEAFF
TRBJ2-5 | TRBV20-1 | NA | NA | TGCAGTGTTCCGGGACACAACAAGGAGACCCAGTACTTC | CSVPGHNKETQYF
TRBJ1-1 | TRBV20-1 | NA | NA | TGCAGTGCTAGAGAGGACGAGTTCGCTGAAGCTTTCTTT | CSAREDEFAEAFF
TRBJ2-7 | TRBV5-1 | many | NA | TGCGCCAGCAGCTTGGAAGTTGGGAGAGCATACGAGCAGTACTTC | CASSLEVGRAYEQYF
TRBJ2-6 | TRBV11-1 | few | TRBD1 | TGTGCCAGCAGCTTCCCCTGGAAGAGGACAGGGGGACCCTCTGGGGCCAACGTCCTGACTTTC | CASSFPWKRTGGPSGANVLTF
TRBJ2-1 | TRBV10-3 | few | TRBD1 | TGTGCCATCAGTGAGACCATACAGGGGCGTCTAAGTTACAATGAGCAGTTCTTC | CAISETIQGRLSYNEQFF
TRBJ1-5 | TRBV6-1 | few | TRBD1 | TGTGCCAGCAGACCCGGGACAGGGAACAATCAGCCCCAGCATTTT | CASRPGTGNNQPQHF